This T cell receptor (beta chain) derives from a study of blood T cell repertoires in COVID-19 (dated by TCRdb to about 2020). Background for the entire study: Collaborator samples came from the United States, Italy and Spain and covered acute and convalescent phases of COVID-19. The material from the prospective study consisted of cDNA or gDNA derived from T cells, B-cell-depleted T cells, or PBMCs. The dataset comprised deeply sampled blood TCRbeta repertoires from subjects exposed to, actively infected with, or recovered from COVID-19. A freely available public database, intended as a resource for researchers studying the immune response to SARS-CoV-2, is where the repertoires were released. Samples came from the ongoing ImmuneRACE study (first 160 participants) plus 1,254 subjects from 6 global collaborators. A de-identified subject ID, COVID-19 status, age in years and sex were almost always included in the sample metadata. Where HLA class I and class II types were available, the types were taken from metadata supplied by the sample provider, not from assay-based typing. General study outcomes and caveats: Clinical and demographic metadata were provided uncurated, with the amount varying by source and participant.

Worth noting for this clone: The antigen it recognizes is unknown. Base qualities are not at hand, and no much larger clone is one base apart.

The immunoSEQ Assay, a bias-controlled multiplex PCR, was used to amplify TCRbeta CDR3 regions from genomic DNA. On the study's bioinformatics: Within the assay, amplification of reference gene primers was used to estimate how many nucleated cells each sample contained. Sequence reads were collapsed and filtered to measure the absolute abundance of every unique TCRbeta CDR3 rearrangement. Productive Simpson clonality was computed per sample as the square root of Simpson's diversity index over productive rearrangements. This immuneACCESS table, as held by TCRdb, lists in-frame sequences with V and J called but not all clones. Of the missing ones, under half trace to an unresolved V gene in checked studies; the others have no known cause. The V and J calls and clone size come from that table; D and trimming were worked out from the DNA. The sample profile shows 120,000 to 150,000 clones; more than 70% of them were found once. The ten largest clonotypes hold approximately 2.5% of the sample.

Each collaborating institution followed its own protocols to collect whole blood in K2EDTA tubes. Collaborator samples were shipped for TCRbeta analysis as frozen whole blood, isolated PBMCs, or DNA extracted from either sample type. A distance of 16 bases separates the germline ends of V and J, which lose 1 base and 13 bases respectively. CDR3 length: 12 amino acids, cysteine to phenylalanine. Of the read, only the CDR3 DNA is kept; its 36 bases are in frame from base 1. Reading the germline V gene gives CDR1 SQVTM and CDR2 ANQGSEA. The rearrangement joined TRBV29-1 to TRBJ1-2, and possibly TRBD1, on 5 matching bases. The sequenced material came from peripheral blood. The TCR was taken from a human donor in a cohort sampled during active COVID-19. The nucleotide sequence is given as TGCAGCGTTGAAGTGGCCAGGGCCAGGATCACCTTC. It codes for CSVEVARARITF.